Below are 5 T cell receptor beta chains sequenced from a single sample in a study of lymphopenia after photon versus proton radiotherapy. Data came from immunoSEQ multiplex PCR; TCRdb stores just in-frame clones and leaves some out. The sample lists about 62,000 clones, roughly 90% occurring once. The material was peripheral blood, obtained from a patient treated with proton-based radiotherapy. These receptors were collected from a man older than 75 with esophageal cancer.

The chain is built from TRBV5-4 and TRBJ2-1; 8 bases are a match to TRBD1. The germline V gene encodes CDR1 SGHNT and CDR2 YYREEE (reference sequence). Losses at the gene ends were 4 bases for V and 4 bases for J; bases not matched to a gene: 7. This CDR3 has 15 amino acids. Written as DNA, the CDR3 is TGTGCCAGCAGCCCCCCGACAGGGGCATACAATGAGCAGTTCTTC. This translates into CASSPPTGAYNEQFF. The entire variable domain, with the rest obtained from reference TRBV5-4 and TRBJ2-1, is as follows: ETGVTQSPTHLIKTRGQQVTLRCSSQSGHNTVSWYQQALGQGPQFIFQYYREEENGRGNFPPRFSGLQFPNYSSELNVNALELDDSALYLCASSPPTGAYNEQFFGPGTRLTVL.

The chain has TRBV18 and TRBJ2-3; 10 bases map to TRBD1. CDR3 length: 18 amino acids. V shed 3 bases and J 4 bases; nucleotides not matched to a gene: 13. The V gene's germline CDR1 is KGHSH and CDR2 LQKENI. CDR3: CASSPSMGQGPTPDTQYF. The CDR3 region has the DNA TGTGCCAGCTCACCGTCTATGGGACAGGGGCCCACCCCAGATACGCAGTATTTT.

V usage is TRBV5-1 and J usage is TRBJ2-5; no clear D. Germline CDR1 SGHRS, CDR2 YFSETQ. Trimming took 0 bases from V and 2 from J, leaving 8 bases between them. The CDR3 covers 14 residues. CDR3 coding DNA: TGCGCCAGCAGCTTGGAGGTTCAACAAGAGACCCAGTACTTC. It codes for CASSLEVQQETQYF.

The genes are TRBV4-1 and TRBJ1-2; D is possibly TRBD1 (5 bases). The V end lost 0 bases, the J end lost 8 bases, and 19 bases lay between the germline ends. The germline gives CDR1 MGHRA, CDR2 YSYEKL. The length of the CDR3 is 16 residues. DNA of the CDR3: TGCGCCAGCAGCCAAGATCAAAGTCCGCAGGGTGGCGGCTACACCTTC. Translating gives CASSQDQSPQGGGYTF.

This clone was counted many times. V usage is TRBV5-4 and J usage is TRBJ1-1, with D possibly being TRBD1 (6 bases). The CDR3 consists of 14 residues. Trimming took 0 bases from V and 3 from J, leaving 9 bases between them. Germline V lookup: CDR1 SGHNT, CDR2 YYREEE (reference sequence). As DNA, the CDR3 is TGTGCCAGCAGCTTGGACAGGGACCACACTGAAGCTTTCTTT. Translated: CASSLDRDHTEAFF.